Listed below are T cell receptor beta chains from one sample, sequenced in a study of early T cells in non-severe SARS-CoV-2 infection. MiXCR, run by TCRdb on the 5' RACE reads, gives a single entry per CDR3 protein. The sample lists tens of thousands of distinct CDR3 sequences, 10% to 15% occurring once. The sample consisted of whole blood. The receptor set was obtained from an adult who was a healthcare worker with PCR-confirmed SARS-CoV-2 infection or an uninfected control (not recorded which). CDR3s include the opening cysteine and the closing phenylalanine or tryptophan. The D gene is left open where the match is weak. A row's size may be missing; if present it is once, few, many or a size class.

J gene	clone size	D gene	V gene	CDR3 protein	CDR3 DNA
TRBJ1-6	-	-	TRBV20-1	CSARLGGSYNSPLHF	TGCAGTGCTAGATTGGGGGGCTCCTATAATTCACCCCTCCACTTT
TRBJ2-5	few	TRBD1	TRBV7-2	CASSRDRAQETQYF	TGTGCCAGCAGCCGGGACAGGGCCCAAGAGACCCAGTACTTC
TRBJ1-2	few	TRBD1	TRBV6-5	CASSSGTAQIANYGYTF	TGTGCCAGCAGTTCCGGGACAGCCCAAATAGCTAACTATGGCTACACCTTC
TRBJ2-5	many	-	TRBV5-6	CASSFAGEETQYF	TGTGCCAGCAGCTTCGCAGGGGAGGAGACCCAGTACTTC
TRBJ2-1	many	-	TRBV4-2	CASSQESRTAYNEQFF	TGTGCCAGCAGCCAAGAATCACGGACAGCTTACAATGAGCAGTTCTTC
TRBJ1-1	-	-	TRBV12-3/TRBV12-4	CASSWQGPNTEAFF	TGTGCCAGCAGTTGGCAGGGGCCGAACACTGAAGCTTTCTTT
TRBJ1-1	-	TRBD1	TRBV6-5	CASSRIGTGQTEAFF	TGTGCCAGCAGCCGCATAGGGACAGGGCAGACTGAAGCTTTCTTT
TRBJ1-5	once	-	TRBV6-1	CASSDRFGGNQPQHF	TGTGCCAGCAGTGACAGGTTTGGGGGCAATCAGCCCCAGCATTTT
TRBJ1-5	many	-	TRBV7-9	CASSPDSYNQPQHF	TGTGCCAGCAGCCCGGACAGTTACAATCAGCCCCAGCATTTT
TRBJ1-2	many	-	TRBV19	CASSPGLIDYGYTF	TGTGCCAGTAGCCCCGGACTGATCGACTATGGCTACACCTTC
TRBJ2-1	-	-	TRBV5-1	CASRPPEYNEQFF	TGCGCCAGCAGGCCACCGGAATACAATGAGCAGTTCTTC
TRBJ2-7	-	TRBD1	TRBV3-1	CASSEGQYEQYF	TGTGCCAGCAGCGAGGGACAGTACGAGCAGTACTTC
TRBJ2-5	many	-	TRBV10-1	CASSERPPKETQYF	TGCGCCAGCAGTGAACGACCGCCTAAAGAGACCCAGTACTTC
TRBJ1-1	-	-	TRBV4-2	CATRGAYTEAFF	TGTGCCACTCGAGGGGCCTACACTGAAGCTTTCTTT
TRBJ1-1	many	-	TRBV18	CASSLDTEAFF	TGTGCCAGCTCGCTCGACACTGAAGCTTTCTTT
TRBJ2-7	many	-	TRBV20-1	CSATGGGIYEQYF	TGCAGTGCTACCGGCGGAGGAATCTACGAGCAGTACTTC
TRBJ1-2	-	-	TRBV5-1	CASSLQGGVYGYTF	TGCGCCAGCAGCTTGCAGGGCGGGGTCTATGGCTACACCTTC
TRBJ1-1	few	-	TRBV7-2	CASSPRTTPNTEAFF	TGTGCCAGCAGCCCCCGGACAACCCCGAACACTGAAGCTTTCTTT
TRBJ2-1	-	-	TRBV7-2	CASSPTGSFRSYNEQFF	TGTGCCAGCAGCCCCACAGGGTCTTTTAGGTCCTACAATGAGCAGTTCTTC
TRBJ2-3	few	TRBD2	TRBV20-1	CSGRGGLDTQYF	TGCAGTGGGCGGGGGGGCCTTGATACGCAGTATTTT
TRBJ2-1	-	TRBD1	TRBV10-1	CASSDDRVGIDEQFF	TGCGCCAGCAGTGATGACAGGGTAGGGATTGATGAGCAGTTCTTC
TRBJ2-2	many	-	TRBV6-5	CASSYSRGNTGELFF	TGTGCCAGCAGTTACTCGAGGGGAAACACCGGGGAGCTGTTTTTT
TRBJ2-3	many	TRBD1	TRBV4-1	CASSHPETGVPSTDTQYF	TGCGCCAGCAGCCATCCCGAGACAGGGGTTCCTAGCACAGATACGCAGTATTTT
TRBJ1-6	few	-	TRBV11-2	CASSPRDVPSPLHF	TGTGCCAGCAGCCCCCGGGACGTCCCCTCACCCCTCCACTTT
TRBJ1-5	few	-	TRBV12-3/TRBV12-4	CASSPTEVTATNQPQHF	TGTGCCAGCAGTCCCACTGAGGTGACAGCAACCAATCAGCCCCAGCATTTT
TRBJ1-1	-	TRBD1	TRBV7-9	CASLRQGAEAFF	TGTGCCAGCCTGCGACAGGGGGCTGAAGCTTTCTTT
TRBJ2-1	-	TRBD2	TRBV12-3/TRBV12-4	CASIPGTSGSNEQFF	TGTGCCAGCATCCCCGGGACTAGCGGGTCCAATGAGCAGTTCTTC
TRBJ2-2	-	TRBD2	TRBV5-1	CASSLAPLGSGGTGELFF	TGCGCCAGCAGCTTGGCCCCTTTGGGAAGCGGGGGGACCGGGGAGCTGTTTTTT
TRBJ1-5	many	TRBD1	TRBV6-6	CASRRDSNSNQPQHF	TGTGCCAGCAGACGGGACAGTAATAGCAATCAGCCCCAGCATTTT
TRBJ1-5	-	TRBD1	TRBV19	CASSTPGGAVQPQHF	TGTGCCAGTAGTACCCCAGGGGGCGCGGTACAGCCCCAGCATTTT
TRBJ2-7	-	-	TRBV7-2	CASSVSFGGHYEQYF	TGTGCCAGCAGCGTCTCCTTTGGGGGCCACTACGAGCAGTACTTC
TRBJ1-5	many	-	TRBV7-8	CASSSNIGTADQPQHF	TGTGCCAGCAGCTCTAACATCGGGACGGCTGATCAGCCCCAGCATTTT
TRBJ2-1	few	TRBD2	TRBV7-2	CASSLPQRGDYNEQFF	TGTGCCAGCAGCCTCCCCCAGCGGGGGGATTACAATGAGCAGTTCTTC
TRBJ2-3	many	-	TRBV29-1	CSLRGPSTDTQYF	TGCAGCCTACGGGGACCTAGCACAGATACGCAGTATTTT
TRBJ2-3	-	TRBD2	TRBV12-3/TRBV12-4	CASSLGTSGNTDTQYF	TGTGCCAGCAGTTTAGGGACTAGCGGAAATACAGATACGCAGTATTTT
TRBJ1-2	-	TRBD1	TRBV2	CASRRQGYGYTF	TGTGCCAGCAGGAGACAGGGCTATGGCTACACCTTC
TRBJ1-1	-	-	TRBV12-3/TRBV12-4	CASSLGGALTEAFF	TGTGCCAGCAGTTTAGGGGGGGCGCTGACTGAAGCTTTCTTT
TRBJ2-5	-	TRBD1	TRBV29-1	CSVRGQKQETQYF	TGCAGCGTTAGGGGACAGAAACAAGAGACCCAGTACTTC
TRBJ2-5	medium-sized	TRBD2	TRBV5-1	CASSGGLAASETQYF	TGCGCCAGCAGCGGGGGACTAGCGGCGTCGGAGACCCAGTACTTC
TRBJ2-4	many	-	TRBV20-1	CSATSYVPKNIQYF	TGCAGTGCTACAAGCTATGTACCAAAGAACATTCAGTACTTC
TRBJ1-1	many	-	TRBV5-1	CASELWGESSSEAFF	TGCGCCAGCGAGCTTTGGGGGGAGAGCTCCTCTGAAGCTTTCTTT
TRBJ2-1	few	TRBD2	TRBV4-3	CASSQDVAGGVYNEQFF	TGCGCCAGCAGCCAAGATGTAGCGGGGGGCGTCTACAATGAGCAGTTCTTC
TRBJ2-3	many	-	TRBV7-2	CASSLVLGTLGRDTQYF	TGTGCCAGCAGCTTAGTACTGGGCACCCTGGGACGGGATACGCAGTATTTT
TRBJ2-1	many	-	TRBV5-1	CASSLAIGAHNEQFF	TGCGCCAGCAGCTTGGCCATCGGGGCGCACAATGAGCAGTTCTTC
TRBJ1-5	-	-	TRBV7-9	CASSPSGQRGQPQHF	TGTGCCAGCAGCCCATCTGGACAGCGTGGTCAGCCCCAGCATTTT
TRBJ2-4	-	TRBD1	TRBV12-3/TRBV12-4	CASRYTGENIQYF	TGTGCCAGCAGGTATACAGGGGAAAACATTCAGTACTTC
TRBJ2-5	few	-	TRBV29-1	CSATGTAWGETQYF	TGCAGCGCCACTGGGACGGCCTGGGGGGAGACCCAGTACTTC
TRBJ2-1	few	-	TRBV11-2	CASSLDLDNEQFF	TGTGCCAGCAGCTTAGATTTGGACAATGAGCAGTTCTTC
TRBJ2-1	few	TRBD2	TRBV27	CATSAGGINEQFF	TGTGCCACGTCAGCGGGGGGCATTAATGAGCAGTTCTTC
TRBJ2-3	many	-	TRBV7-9	CAIRPSDRRPDTQYF	TGTGCCATCCGGCCGAGCGACCGTAGGCCAGATACGCAGTATTTT
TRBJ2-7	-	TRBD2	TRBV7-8	CVSSFSSGGGLYEQYF	TGTGTCAGCAGCTTTTCTAGCGGGGGGGGCCTTTACGAGCAGTACTTC